This T cell receptor (beta chain) was sequenced during a study of regulatory and conventional T cells in RAG deficiency. Clones were read by immunoSEQ multiplex PCR, and TCRdb kept only the in-frame ones, dropping some. This sample has about 9,400 clones, with 89% found just once. Genomic DNA came from blood regulatory T cells gated CD4+ CD25-high CD127-low. In addition, the sample was reused for a study of regulatory T cells. That paper notes: Primers: 52 TRBV forward and 13 TRBJ reverse.

The material sequenced was Tregs sorted from blood. The clonotype originates from a human donor in good health.

CDR3 sequence reads: CASSQVRSYNSPLHF. In DNA form, the CDR3 reads TGTGCCAGCAGCCAAGTCCGGAGTTATAATTCACCCCTCCACTTT. This chain joins TRBV4-2 and TRBJ1-6, with D hard to call. The V gene lost 1 base and the J gene lost 4 bases, with 8 bases spanning the gap. This CDR3 has 15 amino acids. Germline CDR1 is LGHNA and CDR2 is YNFKEQ.